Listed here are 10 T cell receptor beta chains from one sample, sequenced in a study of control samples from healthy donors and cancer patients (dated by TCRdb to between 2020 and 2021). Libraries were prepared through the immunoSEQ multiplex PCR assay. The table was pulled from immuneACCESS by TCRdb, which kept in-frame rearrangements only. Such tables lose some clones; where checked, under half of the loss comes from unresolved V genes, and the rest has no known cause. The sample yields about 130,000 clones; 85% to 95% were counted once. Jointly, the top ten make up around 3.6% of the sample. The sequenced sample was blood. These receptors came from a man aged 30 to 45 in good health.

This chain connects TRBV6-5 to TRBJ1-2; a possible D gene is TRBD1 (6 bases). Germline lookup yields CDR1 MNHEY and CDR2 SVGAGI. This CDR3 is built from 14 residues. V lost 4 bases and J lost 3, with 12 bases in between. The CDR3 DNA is TGTGCCAGCAGTTTAAACAGGGTGGACTATGGCTACACCTTC. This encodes CASSLNRVDYGYTF.

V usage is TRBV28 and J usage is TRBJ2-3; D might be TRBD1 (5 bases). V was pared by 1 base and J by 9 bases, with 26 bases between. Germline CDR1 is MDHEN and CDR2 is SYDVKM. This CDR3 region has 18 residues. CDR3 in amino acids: CASSLSLTGRMSPGTQYF. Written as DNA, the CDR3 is TGTGCCAGCAGTTTATCCCTTACAGGCAGAATGTCCCCCGGAACGCAGTATTTT.

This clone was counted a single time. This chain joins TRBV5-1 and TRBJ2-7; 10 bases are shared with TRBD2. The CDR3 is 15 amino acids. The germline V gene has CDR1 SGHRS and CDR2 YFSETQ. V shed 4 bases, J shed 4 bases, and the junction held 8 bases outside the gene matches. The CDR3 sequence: CASSRISGGAYEQYF. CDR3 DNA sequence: TGCGCCAGCAGCCGTATCAGCGGGGGGGCTTACGAGCAGTACTTC.

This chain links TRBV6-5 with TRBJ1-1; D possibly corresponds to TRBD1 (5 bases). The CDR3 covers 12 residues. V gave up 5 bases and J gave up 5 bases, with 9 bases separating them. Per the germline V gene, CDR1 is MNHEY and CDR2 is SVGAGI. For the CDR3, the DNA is TGTGCCAGCAGTAGAAGGGGTACTGAAGCTTTCTTT. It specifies CASSRRGTEAFF.

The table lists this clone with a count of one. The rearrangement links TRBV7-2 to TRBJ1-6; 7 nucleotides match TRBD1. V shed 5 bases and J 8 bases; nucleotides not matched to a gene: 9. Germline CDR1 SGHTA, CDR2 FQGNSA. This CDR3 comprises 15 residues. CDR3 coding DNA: TGTGCCAGCAGCCCGAGACAGGGACGGGATTCACCCCTCCACTTT. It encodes CASSPRQGRDSPLHF. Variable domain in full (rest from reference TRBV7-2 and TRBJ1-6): GAGVSQSPSNKVTEKGKDVELRCDPISGHTALYWYRQSLGQGLEFLIYFQGNSAPDKSGLPSDRFSAERTGGSVSTLTIQRTQQEDSAVYLCASSPRQGRDSPLHFGNGTRLTVT.

CDR3 in amino acids: CASSLDNGWEAFF. The CDR3 bases are TGTGCCAGCAGCTTAGATAACGGGTGGGAAGCTTTCTTT. J is TRBJ1-1 and V is TRBV11-2; D is unresolved. Germline assignment: CDR1 SGHAT and CDR2 FQNNGV. The CDR3 is 13 amino acids. Trimming pared 0 bases from V and 8 bases from J, leaving 10 bases between.

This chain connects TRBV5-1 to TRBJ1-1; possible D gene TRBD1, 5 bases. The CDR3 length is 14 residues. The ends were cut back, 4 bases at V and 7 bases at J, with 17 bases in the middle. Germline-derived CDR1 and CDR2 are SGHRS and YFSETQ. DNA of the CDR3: TGCGCCAGCAGCGAGGCCCCGCTTACAGGTGAAGCTTTCTTT. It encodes CASSEAPLTGEAFF.

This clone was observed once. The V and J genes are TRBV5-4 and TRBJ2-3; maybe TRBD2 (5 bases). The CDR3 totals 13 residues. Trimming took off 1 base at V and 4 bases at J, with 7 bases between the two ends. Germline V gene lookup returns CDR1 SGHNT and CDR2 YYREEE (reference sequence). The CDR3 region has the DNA TGTGCCAGCAGCTTGCGGGGTTCAGATACGCAGTATTTT. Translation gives CASSLRGSDTQYF.

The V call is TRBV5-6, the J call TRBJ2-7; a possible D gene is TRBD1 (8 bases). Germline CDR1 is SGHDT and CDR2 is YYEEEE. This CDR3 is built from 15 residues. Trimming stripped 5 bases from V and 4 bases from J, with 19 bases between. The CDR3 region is CASSEGGTGLYEQYF. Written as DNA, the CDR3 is TGTGCCAGCAGTGAGGGGGGGACAGGACTTTACGAGCAGTACTTC.

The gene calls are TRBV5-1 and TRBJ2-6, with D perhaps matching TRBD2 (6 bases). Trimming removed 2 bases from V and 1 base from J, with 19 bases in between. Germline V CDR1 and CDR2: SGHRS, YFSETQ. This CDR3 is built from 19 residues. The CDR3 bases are TGCGCCAGCAGCTTCCTGACAGTATCTCGGGGGTCTGGGGCCAACGTCCTGACTTTC. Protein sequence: CASSFLTVSRGSGANVLTF.